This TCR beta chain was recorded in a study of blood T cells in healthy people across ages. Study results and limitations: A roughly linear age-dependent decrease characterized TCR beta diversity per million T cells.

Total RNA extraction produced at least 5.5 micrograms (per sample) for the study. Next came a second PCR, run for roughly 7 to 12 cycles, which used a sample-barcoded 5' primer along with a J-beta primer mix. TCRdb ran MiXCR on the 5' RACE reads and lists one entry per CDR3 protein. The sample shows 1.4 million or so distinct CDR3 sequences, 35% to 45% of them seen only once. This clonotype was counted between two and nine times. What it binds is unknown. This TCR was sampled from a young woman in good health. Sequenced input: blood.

CDR3 region: CASMGSYNYGYTF. DNA of the CDR3: TGTGCCAGCATGGGGAGTTACAACTATGGCTACACCTTC. The chain carries TRBV7-9 and TRBJ1-2; D uncertain. Germline values: CDR1 SEHNR, CDR2 FQNEAQ (reference sequence). Trimming took off 7 bases at V and 2 bases at J, with 11 bases between the two ends. The CDR3 totals 13 residues.